Shown below are 11 T cell receptor beta chains from a single sample sequenced in a study of long-term antiretroviral therapy in people with HIV. The assay, immunoSEQ v3.0, was run at survey level. The protocol was immunoSEQ multiplex PCR, while the TCRdb copy is restricted to in-frame clones and leaves out a portion. This sample has under 30,000 clones, with roughly 87% found just once. Source: unsorted PBMCs, taken 1.8 years before starting antiretroviral therapy. These TCRs come from a man aged 45-60 years with HIV.

The V call is TRBV10-2, the J call TRBJ2-7; 10 bases agree with TRBD1. The CDR3 extends over 16 amino acids. Trimming cost V 2 bases and J 3 bases; bases outside gene matches: 7. The germline gives CDR1 WSHSY, CDR2 SAAADI. Here the CDR3 DNA reads TGCGCCAGCAGTGAGCCGACTTGGACAGGGGGCTACGAGCAGTACTTC. Translated, it gives CASSEPTWTGGYEQYF.

The genes are TRBV29-1 and TRBJ1-1; D uncertain. The CDR3 is made up of 11 amino acids. Germline CDR1 SQVTM, CDR2 ANQGSEA. Written as DNA, the CDR3 is TGCATCAGTACCCGGCAAACTGAAGCTTTCTTT. Its translation is CISTRQTEAFF.

This clone has just one count. The genes are TRBV7-9 and TRBJ1-1, with D possibly matching TRBD1 (6 bases). There are 16 residues in the CDR3. The germline V gene encodes CDR1 SEHNR and CDR2 FQNEAQ (reference sequence). Between the trimmed V and J ends, which lost 4 bases and 1 base, there was a span of 16 bases. The CDR3 loop reads CASSSEFTGQNTEAFF. The DNA for the CDR3 is TGTGCCAGCAGCTCCGAGTTTACAGGGCAGAACACTGAAGCTTTCTTT.

The V and J genes are TRBV7-9 and TRBJ2-6; D call uncertain. V lost 5 bases and J 1 base, leaving 9 bases between the germline ends. This CDR3 has 15 amino acids. Germline V CDR1 and CDR2: SEHNR, FQNEAQ (reference sequence). The CDR3 reads CASSPFLSGANVLTF. Written as DNA, the CDR3 is TGTGCCAGCAGCCCGTTCTTATCTGGGGCCAACGTCCTGACTTTC.

Only one count was recorded for this clone. V gene TRBV7-2 combines with J gene TRBJ1-5; D is ambiguous. The CDR3 is 13 residues long. The germline V and J ends were trimmed by 0 bases and 7 bases, with 7 bases remaining between them. Germline V CDR1 and CDR2: SGHTA, FQGNSA. The CDR3 here is CASSLAGWQPQHF. Written as DNA, the CDR3 is TGTGCCAGCAGCTTAGCAGGGTGGCAGCCCCAGCATTTT. Supplemented by reference TRBV7-2 and TRBJ1-5, the full variable domain reads GAGVSQSPSNKVTEKGKDVELRCDPISGHTALYWYRQSLGQGLEFLIYFQGNSAPDKSGLPSDRFSAERTGGSVSTLTIQRTQQEDSAVYLCASSLAGWQPQHFGDGTRLSIL.

The CDR3 DNA reads TGTGCCAGCAGTTACATTGGGGGCCAAGAGACCCAGTACTTC. It specifies CASSYIGGQETQYF. The rearrangement joins TRBV6-5 to TRBJ2-5; D may correspond to TRBD1 or TRBD2 (5 bases each). The CDR3 length is 14 residues. CDR1 and CDR2 (germline): MNHEY, SVGAGI. Trimming stripped 2 bases from V and 1 base from J, with 8 bases between.

A few counts support this clone. This rearrangement joins TRBV27 to TRBJ2-7; perhaps TRBD1 as D (6 bases). V was clipped by 5 bases and J by 6 bases, with 20 bases between them. The CDR3 has 15 amino acids. Germline V gene data show CDR1 as MNHEY and CDR2 as SMNVEV (reference sequence). CDR3 bases: TGTGCCAGCAGTACCCTCTCGGGACAAAGCCTCGAGCAGTACTTC. Its translation: CASSTLSGQSLEQYF.

The chain carries TRBV5-8 and TRBJ1-4, with D unclear. V was shortened by 0 bases and J by 5 bases, with 8 bases between the two germline ends. The CDR3 consists of 14 residues. Germline V gene data show CDR1 as SGHTS and CDR2 as YDEGEE. CDR3 region: CASSLVSGNEKLFF. In nucleotides, the CDR3 is TGTGCCAGCAGCTTGGTTTCCGGGAATGAAAAACTGTTTTTT.

This rearrangement joins TRBV19 to TRBJ1-5, with D perhaps matching TRBD1 (6 bases). Germline V lookup: CDR1 LNHDA, CDR2 SQIVND (reference sequence). The germline V and J ends were trimmed by 6 bases and 4 bases, with 19 bases remaining between them. This CDR3 is built from 16 residues. CDR3 coding DNA: TGTGCCAGTAGAGCCCGACAGGCAAGATGGAATCAGCCCCAGCATTTT. Its protein product is CASRARQARWNQPQHF.

The J gene is TRBJ2-3, the V gene TRBV2, with 12 nucleotides matching TRBD2. V dropped 6 bases and J dropped 3; count of bases not matched to a gene: 10. This CDR3 has 17 residues. The germline V gene has CDR1 SNHLY and CDR2 FYNNEI. CDR3 sequence: CASRRGDGLAGTDTQYF. The CDR3 nucleotides are TGTGCCAGCAGAAGGGGGGATGGACTAGCGGGAACAGATACGCAGTATTTT.

The V call is TRBV10-3, the J call TRBJ1-2; 8 bases map to TRBD1. The germline V gene has CDR1 ENHRY and CDR2 SYGVKD. This CDR3 has 14 residues. The ends lost 8 bases at V and 6 bases at J; junction bases unmatched: 11. The CDR3 region is CAIGTGGGGDGYTF. CDR3 coding DNA: TGTGCCATCGGAACAGGGGGAGGAGGAGATGGCTACACCTTC.